This T cell receptor (beta chain) was captured in a study of chemoradiotherapy in HPV16-positive cancers. Study-wide results and caveats: Candidate HPV-specific clones and E7-related TCR motifs grew in tumor during treatment.

Assay used: immunoSEQ multiplex PCR; TCRdb lists only in-frame clones, some missing. The sample includes approximately 32,000 clones, 80% of them seen just once. V dropped 3 bases and J dropped 1 base, with 3 bases sitting between them. The CDR3 is 12 amino acids. The germline gives CDR1 ENHRY, CDR2 SYGVKD. A remark on this clone: Its target is not known.

The rearrangement joins TRBV10-3 to TRBJ1-1; D ambiguous. Sequenced here: blood, sampled from a patient who underwent chemoradiotherapy. This clonotype was obtained from a human donor with HPV-associated anogenital cancer. Here the CDR3 DNA reads TGTGCCATCAGTGACGGGAACACTGAAGCTTTCTTT. It is translated as CAISDGNTEAFF.